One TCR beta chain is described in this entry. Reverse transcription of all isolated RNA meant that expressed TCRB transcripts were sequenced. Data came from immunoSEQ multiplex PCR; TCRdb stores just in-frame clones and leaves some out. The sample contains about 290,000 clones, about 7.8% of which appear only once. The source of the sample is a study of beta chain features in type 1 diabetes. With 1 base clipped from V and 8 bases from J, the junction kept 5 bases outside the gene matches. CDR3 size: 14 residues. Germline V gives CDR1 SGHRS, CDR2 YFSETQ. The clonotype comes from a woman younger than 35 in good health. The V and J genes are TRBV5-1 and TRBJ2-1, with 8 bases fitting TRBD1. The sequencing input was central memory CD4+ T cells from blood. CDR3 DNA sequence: TGCGCCAGCAGCTTGTTGGCAGGGGGCGATGAGCAGTTCTTC. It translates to CASSLLAGGDEQFF.